These T cell receptor beta chains were read from a single sample in a study of shared clonotypes between healthy human individuals. Clones were sequenced by immunoSEQ multiplex PCR, and TCRdb holds only the in-frame ones, with some missing. Here the sample spans around 1.4 million clones, approximately 98.5% being singletons. Input material: naive CD4+ T cells sorted from blood. The receptors shown here come from a man younger than 40 in good health. Each CDR3 is given with its conserved first and last residue. A D gene is named only where the DNA matches it firmly. The size field is filled for only some rows; it gives once, few, many or a size class.

TRBJ2-7	12	TRBV18	NA	TRBD1	TGTGCCAGCTCACCCGGGACAGCCGAGCAGTACTTC	CASSPGTAEQYF
TRBJ1-1	17	TRBV5-1	NA	NA	TGCGCCAGCAGCTTGACGGGGGCCTATACCGAGAACACTGAAGCTTTCTTT	CASSLTGAYTENTEAFF
TRBJ2-7	15	TRBV9	few	TRBD1	TGTGCCAGCAGCGTAGTTGGAGACAGGGGCTACGAGCAGTACTTC	CASSVVGDRGYEQYF
TRBJ2-6	18	TRBV13	NA	TRBD1	TGTGCCAGCAGTTTCGGACAGGCAAGCCGGTCTGGGGCCAACGGCCTGACTTTC	CASSFGQASRSGANGLTF
TRBJ2-1	11	TRBV30	NA	NA	TGTGCCTGGAGTCGACTTAATCAGCAGTTCTTC	CAWSRLNQQFF
TRBJ1-4	15	TRBV19	NA	NA	TGTGCCAGTAGTGCCCATCGGACAGAAGATGAAAAACTGTTTTTT	CASSAHRTEDEKLFF
TRBJ1-2	14	TRBV6-5	NA	TRBD1	TGTGCCAGCAGTTACGTCAGGGGGAGTCGGGGCTACACCTTC	CASSYVRGSRGYTF
TRBJ2-3	16	TRBV12-5	NA	NA	TGTGCTAGTGGTTTACCTACGGGACGTGGCACAGATACGCAGTATTTT	CASGLPTGRGTDTQYF
TRBJ2-7	15	TRBV2	NA	NA	TGTGCCAGCAGTGCTTTTGTCCGTCCGGCATCCGAGCAGTACTTC	CASSAFVRPASEQYF
TRBJ2-1	15	TRBV27	NA	TRBD2	TGTGCCAGCAGATTAGCGGGAGGACTTAAGAATGAGCAGTTCTTC	CASRLAGGLKNEQFF
TRBJ2-7	12	TRBV2	NA	NA	TGTGCCAGCAGTGCGCCCCCCAAGGGTGTGTACTTC	CASSAPPKGVYF
TRBJ2-7	16	TRBV7-2	NA	NA	TGTGCCAGCAGCTCCTGGACAATCCTAGGTTCCTACGAGCAGTACTTC	CASSSWTILGSYEQYF
TRBJ2-1	16	TRBV15	NA	NA	TGTGCCACCAGCAGAGGTGGCCGCTGGGGGGTCAATGAGCAGTTCTTC	CATSRGGRWGVNEQFF
TRBJ2-1	18	TRBV7-6	NA	TRBD2	TGTGCCAGCGGCTCGATGCCCACGCAGTTAGCGGGAGTTGGTGAGCAGTTCTTC	CASGSMPTQLAGVGEQFF
TRBJ1-4	17	TRBV19	NA	TRBD1	TGTGCCAGTAGTAGCTGGGAGGGGGCACCAACTAATGAAAAACTGTTTTTT	CASSSWEGAPTNEKLFF
TRBJ2-3	13	TRBV11-3	NA	TRBD1	TGTGCCAGCAGCCAAGGGACAGTTGATACGCAGTATTTT	CASSQGTVDTQYF
TRBJ2-7	18	TRBV28	NA	TRBD2	TGTGCCAGCAGTTCCCTCCCCGGGACTAGCGGGAGGGTCTACGAGCAGTACTTC	CASSSLPGTSGRVYEQYF
TRBJ2-7	18	TRBV10-2	NA	TRBD2	TGCGCCAGCAGTCTAACTAGCGGGAGGGCCCTCGGGTCCTACGAGCAGTACTTC	CASSLTSGRALGSYEQYF
TRBJ1-1	12	TRBV2	NA	NA	TGTGCCAGCAAGTCTGAGAACACTGAAGCTTTCTTT	CASKSENTEAFF
TRBJ2-3	13	TRBV7-6	NA	NA	TGTGCCAGCAGCTTAGGGGTGGCAGATACGCAGTATTTT	CASSLGVADTQYF
TRBJ2-3	17	TRBV5-1	NA	TRBD2	TGCGCCAGCAGCGGGGGACTAGCGGGAGCAACCACAGATACGCAGTATTTT	CASSGGLAGATTDTQYF
TRBJ2-4	14	TRBV5-1	NA	NA	TGCGCCAGCAGCTTTGGGACCGAGCAAGGGGTTCAGTACTTC	CASSFGTEQGVQYF
TRBJ1-2	12	TRBV10-3	NA	TRBD1	TGTGCCATCAGAGGGACAGAAGATGGCCGCACCTTC	CAIRGTEDGRTF
TRBJ1-1	14	TRBV28	NA	NA	TGTGCCAGCACGGTCGGAGGGGCGCGCACTGAAGCTTTCTTT	CASTVGGARTEAFF
TRBJ2-7	15	TRBV5-1	NA	TRBD2	TGCGCCAGCAGCTTGGTCGGGGGAGGGGAAACCGAGCAGTACTTC	CASSLVGGGETEQYF
TRBJ2-1	15	TRBV9	NA	TRBD2	TGTGCCAGCGGACGGGCGGGGGGAGCCTACAATGAGCAGTTCTTC	CASGRAGGAYNEQFF
TRBJ2-5	12	TRBV29-1	NA	NA	TGCAGCGTTGTACGGGGCGGCGAGACCCAGTACTTC	CSVVRGGETQYF
TRBJ1-2	15	TRBV5-1	NA	NA	TGCGCCAGCAGCTTGGAACAGGGCGGTTTAGGTGGCTACACCTTC	CASSLEQGGLGGYTF
TRBJ2-3	16	TRBV7-2	NA	TRBD1	TGTGCCAGCAGCCCCCGGACAGGGAAAGCAACAGATACGCAGTATTTT	CASSPRTGKATDTQYF
TRBJ2-7	16	TRBV28	NA	TRBD2	TGTGCCAGCAGTCGTAGGAGGACTAGCGGGACTTACGAGCAGTACTTC	CASSRRRTSGTYEQYF
TRBJ1-2	15	TRBV2	NA	NA	TGTGCCAGCAGTGATGGGGGGCCGATAAACTATGGCTACACCTTC	CASSDGGPINYGYTF
TRBJ2-7	12	TRBV25-1	NA	NA	TGTGCCAGCAGCCATTCGCCAGGAGGGCAGTACTTC	CASSHSPGGQYF
TRBJ1-1	11	TRBV28	NA	NA	TGTGCCAGCCTCGGGGGCGCTGAAGCTTTCTTT	CASLGGAEAFF
TRBJ2-7	14	TRBV19	NA	NA	TGTGCCAGTAGTATCACCCGGGGCAGGGGCGAGCAGTACTTC	CASSITRGRGEQYF
TRBJ1-4	15	TRBV19	NA	NA	TGTGCCAGTAGTATCACCACGACTAATTTCGAAAAACTGTTTTTT	CASSITTTNFEKLFF
TRBJ2-2	17	TRBV7-2	NA	NA	TGTGCCAGCAGCTTAGTCGGGTCACGTACGAACACCGGGGAGCTGTTTTTT	CASSLVGSRTNTGELFF
TRBJ2-2	15	TRBV30	NA	NA	TGTGCCTGGAGTACCGCTAGCGTCGGCACCGGGGAGCTGTTTTTT	CAWSTASVGTGELFF
TRBJ2-5	12	TRBV4-2	NA	NA	TGTGCCAGCAGCCAGGGCCCAGAGACCCAGTACTTC	CASSQGPETQYF
TRBJ2-3	14	TRBV5-1	NA	NA	TGCGCCAGCAGCTCGGAATCGAGGGAAGGTACGCAGTATTTT	CASSSESREGTQYF
TRBJ2-2	16	TRBV7-9	NA	NA	TGTGCCAGCAGCTTGAGATCAGGCCGAGTTACCGGGGAGCTGTTTTTT	CASSLRSGRVTGELFF
TRBJ2-1	13	TRBV11-3	NA	NA	TGTGCCAGCAGCCCCGATCCTGGGGGTGAGCAGTTCTTC	CASSPDPGGEQFF
TRBJ2-7	17	TRBV4-1	once	NA	TGCGCCAGCAGCCAAGAACCGGGACCGCGCCCCTCCTACGAGCAGTACTTC	CASSQEPGPRPSYEQYF
TRBJ2-7	15	TRBV11-2	NA	TRBD2	TGTGCCAGCAGTAGCCAGACTAGCGGGAGGGACGAGCAGTACTTC	CASSSQTSGRDEQYF
TRBJ1-2	13	TRBV5-1	NA	TRBD1	TGCGCCAGCAGCTTGGGGACAGGGGAGGGCTACACCTTC	CASSLGTGEGYTF
TRBJ1-3	16	TRBV5-6	NA	NA	TGTGCCAGCAGCTTGGCCGTGGCAGGGCCGGGAAACACCATATATTTT	CASSLAVAGPGNTIYF
TRBJ2-2	16	TRBV2	NA	NA	TGTGCCAGCAGTCCACAGGGGACTCAAGGGACCGGGGAGCTGTTTTTT	CASSPQGTQGTGELFF
TRBJ2-7	15	TRBV6-5	NA	NA	TGTGCCAGCAGTTCCGCCACAGGAGCCTCCTACGAGCAGTACTTC	CASSSATGASYEQYF
TRBJ2-7	17	TRBV5-1	once	TRBD2	TGCGCCAGCAGCTTGGGCGCGACTAGCGGGAGTTGGTACGAGCAGTACTTC	CASSLGATSGSWYEQYF